What follows is one T cell receptor (beta chain) and its context. Its antigen is unknown. This sample is drawn from a study of beta chain features in type 1 diabetes. At the level of the study: In age, gender and cell yields, patients were similar to healthy donors. In all, around 110,000,000 sorted cells from all samples were analyzed. The study's findings and limits: Possibly, sequencing cDNA over-represented cells that had high TCR expression levels. Moderate yet significant TCRB CDR3 shortening was seen in Type 1 diabetes patients in all four CD4+ subsets.

V lost 3 bases and J lost 1, with 15 bases in between. Per the germline V gene, CDR1 is SGHTA and CDR2 is FQGNSA. This CDR3 spans 17 amino acids. What was sequenced were expressed TCRB transcripts, since all of the isolated RNA had been reverse transcribed. Only in-frame clones appear in the TCRdb table, and some are missing; sequencing was by immunoSEQ multiplex PCR. The sample shows around 600,000 clones, 9.5% to 15% of them seen only once. The sample taken for sequencing was naive CD4+ T cells from blood. The chain couples TRBV7-2 to TRBJ2-2; D possibly corresponds to TRBD2 (6 bases). This receptor was taken from a man younger than 40 with type 1 diabetes. CDR3 coding DNA: TGTGCCAGCAGCTTTCTCCGGGACTCCTTGAACACCGGGGAGCTGTTTTTT. Translated: CASSFLRDSLNTGELFF. Supplemented by reference TRBV7-2 and TRBJ2-2, the full variable domain reads GAGVSQSPSNKVTEKGKDVELRCDPISGHTALYWYRQSLGQGLEFLIYFQGNSAPDKSGLPSDRFSAERTGGSVSTLTIQRTQQEDSAVYLCASSFLRDSLNTGELFFGEGSRLTVL.